The following is a T cell receptor (beta chain) sequence with its context. Its matching antigen is unknown. This specimen comes from a study of cytomegalovirus exposure and HLA in healthy donors. Clones were sequenced by immunoSEQ multiplex PCR, and TCRdb holds only the in-frame ones, with some missing. The table records tens of thousands of clones, 95% to 97% of them present only once. Regarding the study as a whole: High sensitivity and specificity were reportedly achieved when the classifier diagnosed cytomegalovirus status.

The V gene lost 0 bases and the J gene lost 6 bases, with 12 bases spanning the gap. The germline gives CDR1 SGHDT, CDR2 YYEEEE. The CDR3 is 14 amino acids. The receptor comes from a man aged 18 to 30 in good health and CMV-seronegative. This chain links TRBV5-6 with TRBJ1-2, with D perhaps matching TRBD1 (6 bases). The material sequenced was PBMCs. This chain's CDR3 is CASSLDRERDGYTF. As DNA, the CDR3 is TGTGCCAGCAGCTTGGACAGGGAAAGGGATGGCTACACCTTC.